The 30 T cell receptor beta chains presented below share a single source sample, sequenced in a study of T cell changes during pregnancy in multiple sclerosis. The protocol was immunoSEQ multiplex PCR, while the TCRdb copy is restricted to in-frame clones and leaves out a portion. This sample yields around 130,000 clones, of which 80% to 95% are seen a single time; approximately 6.2% belongs to the top ten. This specimen was peripheral blood, taken before pregnancy. All receptors come from a female donor with multiple sclerosis, enrolled in a pregnancy study.

The V and J genes are TRBV30 and TRBJ1-3; D gene ambiguous. The CDR3 is 13 residues long. With 5 bases removed from V and 2 bases from J, the gap between germline ends came to 10 bases. Germline CDR1 reads GTSNPN; CDR2 reads SVGIG (reference sequence). CDR3 region: CAWRSVPGNTIYF. The CDR3 region has the DNA TGTGCCTGGCGCTCGGTGCCTGGAAACACCATATATTTT.

The rearrangement links TRBV27 to TRBJ2-7; weak D call: TRBD2 (6 bases). The V end was cut by 5 bases, the J end by 2 bases, with 16 bases between. Per germline, CDR1 MNHEY and CDR2 SMNVEV (reference sequence). The CDR3 has 15 residues. CDR3 coding DNA: TGTGCCAGCAGTCCCGGGACTCTCGGACCCTACGAGCAGTACTTC. Protein: CASSPGTLGPYEQYF.

The V and J genes are TRBV28 and TRBJ2-2, with D hard to call. V lost 7 bases to trimming and J lost 0 bases, with 6 bases between them. The CDR3 runs to 13 residues. The germline gives CDR1 MDHEN, CDR2 SYDVKM. The CDR3 bases are TGTGCCAGCACCACAGCGAACACCGGGGAGCTGTTTTTT. Its translation is CASTTANTGELFF.

The J gene is TRBJ1-2, the V gene TRBV27; D is possibly TRBD1 (5 bases). V was shortened by 4 bases and J by 6 bases, with 18 bases between the two germline ends. CDR1 is MNHEY and CDR2 is SMNVEV in the germline V gene (reference sequence). CDR3 size: 15 residues. DNA for the CDR3: TGTGCCAGCAGTTCATCCTACGGGGGTACCAATGGCTACACCTTC. This translates into CASSSSYGGTNGYTF.

This clone was seen just once. The rearrangement joins TRBV5-1 to TRBJ2-7; 8 bases map to TRBD2. The CDR3 contains 17 residues. CDR1 and CDR2 (germline): SGHRS, YFSETQ. V lost 0 bases, J lost 1 base, and 9 bases stayed unmatched. CDR3: CASSLAYRSSGSYEQYF. The CDR3, as DNA: TGCGCCAGCAGCTTGGCCTACAGGTCTAGCGGGTCCTACGAGCAGTACTTC. The complete variable domain, with remaining parts taken from reference TRBV5-1 and TRBJ2-7, reads KAGVTQTPRYLIKTRGQQVTLSCSPISGHRSVSWYQQTPGQGLQFLFEYFSETQRNKGNFPGRFSGRQFSNSRSEMNVSTLELGDSALYLCASSLAYRSSGSYEQYFGPGTRLTVT.

This clone has just one count. The CDR3 ends on some other residue instead of the conserved phenylalanine or tryptophan, so this is likely a read error. The chain is built from TRBV7-9 and TRBJ2-7, with 16 nucleotides matching TRBD2. The CDR3 is made up of 19 amino acids. Germline lookup yields CDR1 SEHNR and CDR2 FQNEAQ (reference sequence). J gave up 2 bases and V 6 bases, and 13 bases lay outside the gene matches. The chain's CDR3 is CASSRTGTSGRDDTYEQYL. In DNA, the CDR3 is TGTGCCAGCAGTCGAACCGGGACTAGCGGGAGGGACGATACCTACGAGCAGTACCTC.

The chain joins TRBV15 to TRBJ1-5, with unresolved D. The CDR3 is 15 residues long. CDR1 and CDR2 (germline): LNHNV, YYDKDF (reference sequence). V lost 2 bases to trimming and J lost 1 base, with 9 bases between them. CDR3 bases: TGTGCCACCAGCAGATCAGACTGGAGCAATCAGCCCCAGCATTTT. It encodes CATSRSDWSNQPQHF.

V is TRBV9 and J is TRBJ2-1; 10 nucleotides line up with TRBD1. V trimming: 0 bases; J trimming: 4 bases; junction bases outside the gene matches: 1. The CDR3 runs 15 residues. Germline V gene lookup returns CDR1 SGDLS and CDR2 YYNGEE. The CDR3 protein is CASSVAGQGYNEQFF. The CDR3, as DNA: TGTGCCAGCAGCGTAGCGGGACAGGGGTACAATGAGCAGTTCTTC.

V usage is TRBV9 and J usage is TRBJ1-2; TRBD1 matches 10 bases. The CDR3 contains 15 residues. Germline-derived CDR1 and CDR2 are SGDLS and YYNGEE. With V trimmed by 4 bases and J by 2 bases, 5 bases remained unmatched. CDR3 residues: CASSPRQGANYGYTF. Written as DNA, the CDR3 is TGTGCCAGCAGCCCCCGACAGGGGGCGAACTATGGCTACACCTTC.

The chain carries TRBV5-1 and TRBJ1-4, with 7 positions matching TRBD1. Looked up from germline, CDR1 is SGHRS and CDR2 is YFSETQ. The CDR3 has 14 amino acids. V lost 4 bases, J lost 5 bases, and 5 bases stayed unmatched. The CDR3 DNA sequence: TGCGCCAGCAGCACACAGGGGACAAATGAAAAACTGTTTTTT. Amino acid sequence: CASSTQGTNEKLFF.

This rearrangement joins TRBV29-1 to TRBJ1-2; D may be TRBD1 (5 bases). The CDR3 has 13 residues. From germline, CDR1 is SQVTM and CDR2 ANQGSEA. With 3 bases removed from V and 8 bases from J, the gap between germline ends came to 16 bases. CDR3 nucleotide sequence: TGCAGCGTTGACTTAGGAAGGGGTAACGGCTACACCTTC. This codes for CSVDLGRGNGYTF.

In DNA, the CDR3 is TGTGCCAGCAGTGAACAGATTTTTAAATACAATGAGCAGTTCTTC. This sequence encodes CASSEQIFKYNEQFF. This chain uses TRBV2 with TRBJ2-1; unclear D gene. CDR3 size: 15 residues. V dropped 2 bases and J dropped 4 bases, with 12 bases sitting between them. Germline values: CDR1 SNHLY, CDR2 FYNNEI.

In its sample, this clone was seen once. This chain joins TRBV5-1 and TRBJ2-7; D is ambiguous. Between the trimmed V and J ends, which lost 0 bases and 0 bases, there was a span of 7 bases. This CDR3 is built from 14 residues. Germline V gives CDR1 SGHRS, CDR2 YFSETQ. As DNA, the CDR3 is TGCGCCAGCAGCTTGGAGGCGGTCTCCTACGAGCAGTACTTC. Protein product: CASSLEAVSYEQYF. Looking up the rest from reference TRBV5-1 and TRBJ2-7 gives the full variable domain: KAGVTQTPRYLIKTRGQQVTLSCSPISGHRSVSWYQQTPGQGLQFLFEYFSETQRNKGNFPGRFSGRQFSNSRSEMNVSTLELGDSALYLCASSLEAVSYEQYFGPGTRLTVT.

This chain uses TRBV6-5 with TRBJ1-1, with no clear D. The CDR3 is 14 residues long. Germline values: CDR1 MNHEY, CDR2 SVGAGI. V shed 5 bases and J shed 2 bases, with 12 bases lying between them. The DNA of the CDR3 is TGTGCCAGCAGTAACCTAGGTTCTAACACTGAAGCTTTCTTT. Its protein is CASSNLGSNTEAFF.

V and J are TRBV2 and TRBJ2-1, with TRBD2 as a possible D gene (5 bases). V gave up 7 bases and J gave up 8 bases, with 12 bases separating them. Germline V gene data show CDR1 as SNHLY and CDR2 as FYNNEI. This CDR3 is 12 amino acids long. CDR3 residues: CASKPGSDEQFF. The CDR3 DNA is TGTGCCAGCAAGCCGGGAAGCGATGAGCAGTTCTTC.

The gene calls are TRBV5-1 and TRBJ2-1; D unclear. V was pared by 0 bases and J by 9 bases, with 13 bases between. The germline gives CDR1 SGHRS, CDR2 YFSETQ. CDR3 length: 14 residues. CDR3 DNA: TGCGCCAGCAGCTTGGTTGGCCAGAGGCCTGAGCAGTTCTTC. Its translation is CASSLVGQRPEQFF.

The V and J genes are TRBV7-8 and TRBJ1-1; D not certain. The length of the CDR3 is 13 residues. Germline assignment: CDR1 SGHVS and CDR2 FQNEAQ. With 5 bases removed from V and 1 base from J, the gap between germline ends came to 8 bases. DNA for the CDR3: TGTGCCAGCAGCCGCGGCAGGAACACTGAAGCTTTCTTT. Encoded protein: CASSRGRNTEAFF.

The table lists this clone with a count of one. The J gene is TRBJ2-7, the V gene TRBV5-1; 11 bases agree with TRBD2. Trimming removed 0 bases from V and 0 bases from J; junction bases left unmatched: 5. CDR3 length equals 17 residues. Germline CDR1 SGHRS, CDR2 YFSETQ. The CDR3 spells CASSLELAGASSYEQYF. The DNA of the CDR3 is TGCGCCAGCAGCTTGGAACTAGCGGGGGCCAGCTCCTACGAGCAGTACTTC.

V usage is TRBV5-1 and J usage is TRBJ1-5; 9 bases match TRBD1. The germline gives CDR1 SGHRS, CDR2 YFSETQ. The CDR3 has 18 residues. Germline trimming cut 2 bases from V and 5 bases from J; bases unmatched to any gene: 14. The CDR3 DNA reads TGCGCCAGCAGCTTATATCCCCGGGACAGGGCGGCTGATCAGCCCCAGCATTTT. Residues: CASSLYPRDRAADQPQHF.

The genes are TRBV2 and TRBJ2-7; perhaps TRBD2 as D (5 bases). In germline, CDR1 is SNHLY, CDR2 FYNNEI. The CDR3 has 14 residues. V shed 7 bases and J shed 0 bases, with 13 bases lying between them. CDR3 DNA sequence: TGTGCCAGCAACGGACGGGGAAGCTCCTACGAGCAGTACTTC. Translating gives CASNGRGSSYEQYF. The complete variable domain, with remaining parts taken from reference TRBV2 and TRBJ2-7, reads EPEVTQTPSHQVTQMGQEVILRCVPISNHLYFYWYRQILGQKVEFLVSFYNNEISEKSEIFDDQFSVERPDGSNFTLKIRSTKLEDSAMYFCASNGRGSSYEQYFGPGTRLTVT.

The chain couples TRBV10-3 to TRBJ2-7; 12 nucleotides line up with TRBD2. The CDR3 is 16 residues long. V dropped 2 bases and J dropped 6; count of bases not matched to a gene: 8. The germline V gene has CDR1 ENHRY and CDR2 SYGVKD. CDR3 sequence reads: CAISEATSGSGGEQYF. CDR3 nucleotide sequence: TGTGCCATCAGTGAGGCGACTAGCGGGAGCGGGGGCGAGCAGTACTTC.

The V call is TRBV2, the J call TRBJ2-2; 14 nucleotides align to TRBD2. Germline loops: CDR1 SNHLY, CDR2 FYNNEI. Trimming removed 6 bases from V and 0 bases from J; junction bases left unmatched: 6. The CDR3 consists of 18 residues. The CDR3 bases are TGTGCCAGCAGGGTTGGACTAGCGGGGGGCCCGAACACCGGGGAGCTGTTTTTT. It encodes CASRVGLAGGPNTGELFF.

The V and J genes are TRBV19 and TRBJ2-1; no clear D. Trimming took off 3 bases at V and 2 bases at J, with 5 bases between the two ends. CDR3 size: 13 residues. Germline-derived CDR1 and CDR2 are LNHDA and SQIVND (reference sequence). This CDR3 is CASSISPYNEQFF. CDR3 coding DNA: TGTGCCAGTAGTATTAGCCCCTACAATGAGCAGTTCTTC. Filled out from reference TRBV19 and TRBJ2-1, the complete variable domain reads DGGITQSPKYLFRKEGQNVTLSCEQNLNHDAMYWYRQDPGQGLRLIYYSQIVNDFQKGDIAEGYSVSREKKESFPLTVTSAQKNPTAFYLCASSISPYNEQFFGPGTRLTVL.

The chain uses TRBV19 and TRBJ2-1, with TRBD1 matching over 10 bases. The germline V gene encodes CDR1 LNHDA and CDR2 SQIVND (reference sequence). The V and J ends lost 5 bases and 4 bases, in that order; junction bases with no gene match: 20. The CDR3 spans 20 residues. DNA of the CDR3: TGTGCCAGTAGTTCCTCCCCCATCCTTCTGACAGGGGGCGGTTACAATGAGCAGTTCTTC. Translated, it gives CASSSSPILLTGGGYNEQFF. The full variable domain, rest sourced from reference TRBV19 and TRBJ2-1, is DGGITQSPKYLFRKEGQNVTLSCEQNLNHDAMYWYRQDPGQGLRLIYYSQIVNDFQKGDIAEGYSVSREKKESFPLTVTSAQKNPTAFYLCASSSSPILLTGGGYNEQFFGPGTRLTVL.

Notes on this clone: A far more abundant clone sits one base away, making this likely a read error. This same CDR3 is encoded by further DNA sequences in the sample. CDR3: CATSRGTQNTEAFF. In DNA, the CDR3 is TGTGCCACCAGCAGAGGAACACAGAACACTGAAGCTTTCTTT. The chain has TRBV15 and TRBJ1-1, with D uncertain. The V gene's germline CDR1 is LNHNV and CDR2 YYDKDF (reference sequence). The CDR3 has 14 residues. Trimming took 1 base from V and 1 from J, leaving 7 bases between them.

V gene TRBV9 combines with J gene TRBJ2-2; 11 nucleotides match TRBD2. The CDR3 is 18 amino acids. V was clipped by 4 bases and J by 2 bases; unmatched bases: 10. CDR1 and CDR2 from the germline V gene are SGDLS and YYNGEE. In DNA form, the CDR3 reads TGTGCCAGCAGCCCAAGGTTCCTAGCGGGGGGTAACACCGGGGAGCTGTTTTTT. It is translated as CASSPRFLAGGNTGELFF.

The chain links TRBV6-5 to TRBJ1-1; unclear D gene. From germline, CDR1 is MNHEY and CDR2 SVGAGI. The CDR3 has 13 amino acids. Between the trimmed V and J ends, which lost 6 bases and 7 bases, there was a span of 15 bases. The CDR3 loop is CASRLTGKGEAFF. The CDR3 DNA sequence: TGTGCCAGCAGACTGACGGGAAAGGGTGAAGCTTTCTTT.

The chain uses TRBV11-3 and TRBJ1-4; weak D call: TRBD1 (5 bases). The V gene's germline CDR1 is SGHNT and CDR2 YENEEA. V was cut by 3 bases and J by 4 bases, with 12 bases left in between. This CDR3 has 15 residues. The chain's CDR3 is CASSFMGGSNEKLFF. As DNA, the CDR3 is TGTGCCAGCAGCTTTATGGGGGGGAGTAATGAAAAACTGTTTTTT.

The chain couples TRBV5-1 to TRBJ2-1; a weak D match, TRBD2 (5 bases). Trimming left V 7 bases short and J 0 bases short, with 17 bases between. The CDR3 covers 16 residues. Germline assignment: CDR1 SGHRS and CDR2 YFSETQ. CDR3 coding DNA: TGCGCCAGCCTCCGGACGGGAACACTCTCCTACAATGAGCAGTTCTTC. This translates into CASLRTGTLSYNEQFF.

In DNA, the CDR3 is TGTGCCAGCAGGGCTAGCGGCCAAGAGACCCAGTACTTC. The encoded protein is CASRASGQETQYF. J is TRBJ2-5 and V is TRBV6-1, with TRBD2 identical over 7 bases. Germline loops: CDR1 MNHNS, CDR2 SASEGT. Unmatched junction bases numbered 2, after V lost 6 bases and J lost 1 base. This CDR3 is built from 13 residues.